This T cell receptor beta chain appears in the sequencing data of a study of blood T cell repertoires in COVID-19. Whole-study context: COVID-19 samples, acute and convalescent, were from the United States, Italy and Spain. PBMCs, B-cell-depleted T cells, or T cells were the source of the cDNA or gDNA that made up the material.

The authors' processing: How many nucleated cells were present was estimated from reference gene primer amplification. The protocol was immunoSEQ multiplex PCR, while the TCRdb copy is restricted to in-frame clones and leaves out a portion. The DNA was the basis for D and trimming; V, J and clone size are from that table. The sample lists under 150,000 clones, 75% to 90% occurring once. The CDR3 extends over 15 amino acids. The chain links TRBV21-1 to TRBJ1-1; no DNA check was done on the table's D call, TRBD1. TRBV21-1 is assigned pseudogene status. The source is a woman aged 40 to 50 with acute or convalescent COVID-19. The sample comprised peripheral blood. CDR3 coding DNA: TGTGCCAGCAGCCCCTACCGGGACACGGTCATTGCAGCTTTCTTT. Translating it yields CASSPYRDTVIAAFF.